The 15 T cell receptor beta chains reported below all come from one sample, sequenced in a study of T-cell reconstitution after alpha-beta-depleted transplantation in children. Unique molecular identifiers were incorporated when the TCRbeta library was constructed. Each CDR3 protein is one row after TCRdb ran MiXCR on the PCR reads. The table has around 410,000 distinct CDR3 sequences, approximately 11% seen once. The specimen was PBMCs from the stem cell graft donor, collected from the stem cell graft. The receptors derive from a human donor who donated a stem cell graft to a child with acute myeloid leukemia.

This clonotype has only a few counts. This chain uses TRBV7-2 with TRBJ2-2; D tentatively reads TRBD1 or TRBD2 (5 bases each). The ends were cut back, 5 bases at V and 2 bases at J, with 12 bases in the middle. Germline CDR1 SGHTA, CDR2 FQGNSA. The CDR3 is made up of 15 amino acids. CDR3 sequence (DNA): TGTGCCAGCAGCGGACCGGGACCAAACACCGGGGAGCTGTTTTTT. As protein: CASSGPGPNTGELFF.

The rearrangement joins TRBV20-1 to TRBJ2-1; either TRBD1 or TRBD2 may fit D (7 bases each). Germline values: CDR1 DFQATT, CDR2 SNEGSKA (reference sequence). Deletions cut 0 bases from V and 8 bases from J, with 14 bases between. The CDR3 length is 14 residues. The CDR3 is CSAREQGGPYEQFF. In nucleotides, the CDR3 is TGCAGTGCTAGAGAGCAGGGGGGGCCTTATGAGCAGTTCTTC.

This sequence joins TRBV7-6 and TRBJ2-5; D may correspond to TRBD1 or TRBD2 (5 bases each). Germline-derived CDR1 and CDR2 are SGHVS and FNYEAQ. The CDR3 runs to 14 residues. Trimming took off 6 bases at V and 1 base at J, with 12 bases between the two ends. CDR3 in amino acids: CASRRGTLQETQYF. The CDR3 DNA sequence: TGTGCCAGCAGGAGGGGAACCCTCCAAGAGACCCAGTACTTC.

There are many counts of this clonotype. The chain uses TRBV5-1 and TRBJ1-2; 8 bases are shared with TRBD1. The germline V gene has CDR1 SGHRS and CDR2 YFSETQ. The J segment lost 0 bases and the V segment lost 4 bases, leaving 5 bases of the junction unmatched. This CDR3 region has 15 residues. The CDR3 region has the DNA TGCGCCAGCAGCCCCGGACAGGGAACTAACTATGGCTACACCTTC. The encoded protein is CASSPGQGTNYGYTF.

This clonotype was counted a few times. This rearrangement joins TRBV30 to TRBJ1-1; D is possibly TRBD1 (6 bases). Germline CDR1 and CDR2: GTSNPN and SVGIG (reference sequence). Between the trimmed V and J ends, which lost 4 bases and 4 bases, there was a span of 13 bases. This CDR3 is built from 13 residues. CDR3 DNA: TGTGCCTGGAACGGGGGCGCGGGCACTGAAGCTTTCTTT. Encoded protein: CAWNGGAGTEAFF.

This clonotype was counted only a few times. J is TRBJ2-1 and V is TRBV9, with D hard to call. The CDR3 runs to 15 residues. V lost 4 bases and J lost 0, with 11 bases in between. CDR1 is SGDLS and CDR2 is YYNGEE in the germline V gene. The CDR3: CASSSRGSSYNEQFF. The CDR3 DNA reads as TGTGCCAGCAGCTCACGCGGTAGCTCCTACAATGAGCAGTTCTTC.

V gene TRBV20-1 combines with J gene TRBJ1-1; weak D call: TRBD1 (5 bases). With 3 bases removed from V and 1 base from J, the gap between germline ends came to 9 bases. Germline V gives CDR1 DFQATT, CDR2 SNEGSKA (reference sequence). This CDR3 has 13 residues. The CDR3 here is CSASRQKNTEAFF. Written as DNA, the CDR3 is TGCAGTGCTAGCAGACAGAAGAACACTGAAGCTTTCTTT.

This clonotype was detected a few times. J is TRBJ2-3 and V is TRBV20-1; TRBD2 matches 7 bases. The J segment lost 0 bases and the V segment lost 3 bases, leaving 3 bases of the junction unmatched. The CDR3 totals 14 residues. Germline CDR1 and CDR2: DFQATT and SNEGSKA (reference sequence). In DNA, the CDR3 is TGCAGTGCTAGCGACGGGGGGAGCACAGATACGCAGTATTTT. This translates into CSASDGGSTDTQYF.

This clonotype was seen a handful of times. The genes are TRBV20-1 and TRBJ2-5; tentative D call: TRBD2 (7 bases). The V gene's germline CDR1 is DFQATT and CDR2 SNEGSKA (reference sequence). V dropped 4 bases and J dropped 5 bases, with 17 bases sitting between them. The CDR3 has 14 residues. CDR3 nucleotide sequence: TGCAGTGCTATTCGCGGGGGCCAACTGGAGACCCAGTACTTC. Its translation is CSAIRGGQLETQYF.

Concerning this clonotype: This may arise from a read error, as a much more abundant clone is one base away. The chain has TRBV12-3 or TRBV12-4 and TRBJ2-5; TRBD2 aligns across 7 bases. With V trimmed by 10 bases and J by 5 bases, 13 bases remained unmatched. CDR3 length: 14 amino acids. The CDR3 coding sequence is TGTGCCATCAGCGAGACTAGCCCACAGGAGACCCAGTACTTC. Its protein is CAISETSPQETQYF.

This clonotype was seen many times. Here the CDR3 reads CASRTTIAKNIQYF. CDR3 nucleotide sequence: TGTGCCAGCAGGACGACCATAGCCAAAAACATTCAGTACTTC. The rearrangement uses TRBV6-1 and TRBJ2-4; D is unclear. The CDR3 runs 14 residues. V was cut by 6 bases and J by 0 bases, with 9 bases left in between. The germline gives CDR1 MNHNS, CDR2 SASEGT.

The chain uses TRBV6-5 and TRBJ2-7; D might be TRBD1 (6 bases). The CDR3 loop spans 14 amino acids. Trimming took off 0 bases at V and 2 bases at J, with 8 bases between the two ends. CDR1 MNHEY and CDR2 SVGAGI come from the germline V gene. The CDR3, as DNA: TGTGCCAGCAGTTACTCACAGGGCGCCTACGAGCAGTACTTC. Translation: CASSYSQGAYEQYF.

There are many counts of this clonotype. This chain uses TRBV5-1 with TRBJ1-2; D remains ambiguous. Trimming stripped 0 bases from V and 4 bases from J, with 7 bases between. This CDR3 spans 13 amino acids. CDR1 SGHRS and CDR2 YFSETQ come from the germline V gene. As DNA, the CDR3 is TGCGCCAGCAGCTTGGGACAAAGCTATGGCTACACCTTC. Residues: CASSLGQSYGYTF.

This clonotype came up many times. The V and J genes are TRBV7-2 and TRBJ2-5; TRBD2 might be the D (5 bases). The germline V and J ends were trimmed by 5 bases and 2 bases, with 9 bases remaining between them. The CDR3 sequence is 13 residues long. Germline V gene lookup returns CDR1 SGHTA and CDR2 FQGNSA. CDR3 bases: TGTGCCAGCAGCGCGGGTACACAAGAGACCCAGTACTTC. Translating gives CASSAGTQETQYF.

The table lists this clonotype with many counts. V is TRBV5-1 and J is TRBJ2-3, with a possible D match to TRBD2 (6 bases). V was cut by 9 bases and J by 3 bases, with 17 bases left in between. The CDR3 is made up of 14 amino acids. Germline assignment: CDR1 SGHRS and CDR2 YFSETQ. CDR3 sequence: CATRPGLTTDTQYF. Written as DNA, the CDR3 is TGCGCCACCCGGCCGGGACTTACAACAGATACGCAGTATTTT.